This passage covers 8 T cell receptor beta chains from one sample sequenced in a study of blood T cell repertoires in COVID-19. The table came from immunoSEQ multiplex PCR; TCRdb's copy has only in-frame clones and leaves some out. This table holds about 280,000 clones, about 85% found once. Sequenced sample: PBMCs or T cells enriched from blood (not recorded which). The source is a woman aged 45-65 years who had recovered from COVID-19.

Written as DNA, the CDR3 is TGTGCCTGGAGAAAGGTGGGAGCAGATGGCTACACCTTC. Translation: CAWRKVGADGYTF. V is TRBV30 and J is TRBJ1-2; D call uncertain. The germline V gene has CDR1 GTSNPN and CDR2 SVGIG (reference sequence). V was cut by 3 bases and J by 6 bases, with 14 bases left in between. There are 13 residues in the CDR3. The full variable domain, in which reference TRBV30 and TRBJ1-2 provide the parts outside the CDR3, is SQTIHQWPATLVQPVGSPLSLECTVEGTSNPNLYWYRQAAGRGLQLLFYSVGIGQISSEVPQNLSASRPQDRQFILSSKKLLLSDSGFYLCAWRKVGADGYTFGSGTRLTVV.

This rearrangement joins TRBV9 to TRBJ2-3; 12 nucleotides agree with TRBD2. After removal of 0 bases from V and 4 bases from J, the junction contained 6 bases not matched to a gene. From germline, CDR1 is SGDLS and CDR2 YYNGEE. The CDR3 length is 17 residues. CDR3 DNA sequence: TGTGCCAGCAGCGTAGGCCCACTAGCGGGGGGACCAGATACGCAGTATTTT. Translating it yields CASSVGPLAGGPDTQYF.

V and J are TRBV6-2 or TRBV6-3 and TRBJ2-1, with D possibly matching TRBD1 (6 bases). The germline gives CDR1 MNHEY, CDR2 SVGEGT. V lost 6 bases and J 6 bases, leaving 9 bases between the germline ends. The CDR3 runs to 12 residues. This chain's CDR3 is CASSQDSNEQFF. CDR3 sequence (DNA): TGTGCCAGCAGCCAGGACAGCAATGAGCAGTTCTTC.

The CDR3 sequence is CASSLEGTLYNSPLHF. CDR3 nucleotide sequence: TGCGCCAGCAGCTTGGAGGGGACATTATATAATTCACCCCTCCACTTT. V and J are TRBV5-1 and TRBJ1-6; a possible D gene is TRBD1 (6 bases). CDR3 length: 16 residues. V was shortened by 0 bases and J by 4 bases, with 11 bases between the two germline ends. Germline V CDR1 and CDR2: SGHRS, YFSETQ.

The chain recombines TRBV15 with TRBJ1-5; the match to TRBD1 covers 9 bases. The CDR3 length is 16 residues. V was pared by 0 bases and J by 6 bases, with 6 bases of the junction left unmatched. Germline V CDR1 and CDR2: LNHNV, YYDKDF (reference sequence). The CDR3 loop is CATSRDLGQGRQPQHF. CDR3 nucleotides: TGTGCCACCAGCAGAGATCTGGGACAGGGACGTCAGCCCCAGCATTTT.

The gene calls are TRBV7-3 and TRBJ1-6; 10 bases agree with TRBD1. The CDR3 runs 16 residues. V trimming: 5 bases; J trimming: 4 bases; junction bases outside the gene matches: 5. Per germline, CDR1 SGHTA and CDR2 FQGTGA. CDR3 loop: CASSRWGQGYNSPLHF. The CDR3 DNA sequence: TGTGCCAGCAGCCGTTGGGGACAGGGGTATAATTCACCCCTCCACTTT.

V gene TRBV4-2 combines with J gene TRBJ1-5; 7 nucleotides line up with TRBD1. The CDR3 is 15 residues long. The junction had 3 bases not matched to a gene; V was cut back by 2 bases and J by 2 bases. Germline V lookup: CDR1 LGHNA, CDR2 YNFKEQ. The CDR3, as DNA: TGTGCCAGCAGCCAAAGGGGGCGCGGCAATCAGCCCCAGCATTTT. Its protein is CASSQRGRGNQPQHF.

In this sample, this clone turned up a few times. The chain couples TRBV4-2 to TRBJ1-3; D call uncertain. The CDR3 contains 16 residues. V gave up 1 base and J gave up 4 bases, with 14 bases separating them. Germline CDR1 LGHNA, CDR2 YNFKEQ. CDR3 region: CASSQGQKTVGNTIYF. In DNA, the CDR3 is TGTGCCAGCAGCCAAGGACAAAAAACGGTCGGAAACACCATATATTTT.